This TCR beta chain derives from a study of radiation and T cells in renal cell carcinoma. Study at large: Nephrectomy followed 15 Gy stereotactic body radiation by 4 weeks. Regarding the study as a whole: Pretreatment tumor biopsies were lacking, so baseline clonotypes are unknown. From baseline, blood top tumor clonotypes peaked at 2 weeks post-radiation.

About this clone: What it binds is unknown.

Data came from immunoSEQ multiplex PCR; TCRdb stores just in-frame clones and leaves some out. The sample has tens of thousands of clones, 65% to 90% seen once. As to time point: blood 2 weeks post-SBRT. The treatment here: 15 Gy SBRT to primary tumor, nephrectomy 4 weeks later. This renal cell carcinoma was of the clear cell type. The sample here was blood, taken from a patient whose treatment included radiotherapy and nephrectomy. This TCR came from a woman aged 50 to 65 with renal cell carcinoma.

The CDR3: CSVEQVQEGKLFF. CDR3 sequence (DNA): TGCAGCGTTGAGCAGGTTCAAGAGGGAAAACTGTTTTTT. This chain uses TRBV29-1 with TRBJ1-4; D gene ambiguous. CDR3 length: 13 amino acids. V gave up 3 bases and J gave up 10 bases, with 15 bases separating them. Germline CDR1 and CDR2: SQVTM and ANQGSEA. Complete variable domain (other parts from reference TRBV29-1 and TRBJ1-4): SAVISQKPSRDICQRGTSLTIQCQVDSQVTMMFWYRQQPGQSLTLIATANQGSEATYESGFVIDKFPISRPNLTFSTLTVSNMSPEDSSIYLCSVEQVQEGKLFFGSGTQLSVL.